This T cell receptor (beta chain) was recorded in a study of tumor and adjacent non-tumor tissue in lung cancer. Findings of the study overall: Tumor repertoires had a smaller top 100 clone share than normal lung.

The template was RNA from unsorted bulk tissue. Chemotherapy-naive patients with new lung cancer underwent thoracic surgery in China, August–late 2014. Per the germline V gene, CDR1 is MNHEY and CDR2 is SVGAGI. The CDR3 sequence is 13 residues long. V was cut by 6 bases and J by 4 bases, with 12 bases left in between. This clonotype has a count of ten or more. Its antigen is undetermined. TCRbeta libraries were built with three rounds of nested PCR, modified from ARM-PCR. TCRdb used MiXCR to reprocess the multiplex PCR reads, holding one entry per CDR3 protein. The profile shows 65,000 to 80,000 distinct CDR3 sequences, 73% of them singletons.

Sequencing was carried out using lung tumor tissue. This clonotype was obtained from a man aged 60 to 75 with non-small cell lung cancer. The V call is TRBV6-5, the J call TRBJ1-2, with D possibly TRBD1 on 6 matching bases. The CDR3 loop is CASRQGPGYGYTF. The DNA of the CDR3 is TGTGCCAGCAGACAGGGTCCGGGCTATGGCTACACCTTC.